This T cell receptor beta chain was obtained from a study of cytomegalovirus exposure and HLA in healthy donors. Study context: About 85 million unique TCRs from HLA-typed donors were held in an early release of data.

Findings and limits, study-wide: It is likely that the observed cluster of highly shared sequence variants was a sequencing artifact. On later analysis, the bulk of CMV-associated TCR beta chains appeared to be HLA-restricted.

The PCR made use of 60 Vbeta and 13 Jbeta primers. The method was immunoSEQ multiplex PCR; TCRdb's version includes in-frame clones alone and lacks a portion of them. Counted here are roughly 20,000 clones, around 77% occurring once; the ten biggest clones make up approximately 7.4%. This CDR3 spans 13 amino acids. Trimming cost V 0 bases and J 5 bases, with 7 bases left between them. Germline CDR1 and CDR2: KGHSH and LQKENI. In the case of this clone: The antigen is undetermined.

The specimen sequenced was PBMCs. The rearrangement joins TRBV18 to TRBJ1-2; a possible D gene is TRBD1 (5 bases). This receptor was taken from a man aged 55 to 70 in good health and CMV-seronegative. CDR3 sequence (DNA): TGTGCCAGCTCACCACCGGGGCCTTATGGCTACACCTTC. Amino acids: CASSPPGPYGYTF.